Below are 19 T cell receptor beta chains sequenced from a single sample in a study of blood T cells in healthy people across ages. A sample-barcoded 5' primer and a J-beta primer mix were used in a second PCR of about 6 to 12 cycles. TCRdb re-called the 5' RACE reads with MiXCR, one entry per CDR3 protein. The table lists fewer than 2,000,000 distinct CDR3 sequences, 39% of them singletons. The sample comprised blood. The source of these receptors is a human donor in good health.

This clonotype occurred a few times. V and J are TRBV5-4 and TRBJ1-2; TRBD1 matches 11 bases. This CDR3 spans 14 amino acids. The germline CDR1 and CDR2 sequences are SGHNT and YYREEE (reference sequence). With 6 bases clipped from V and 7 bases from J, the junction kept 8 bases outside the gene matches. CDR3 amino acids: CASTTGQGAFGYTF. DNA of the CDR3: TGTGCCAGCACAACCGGACAGGGGGCATTTGGCTACACCTTC.

The V gene is TRBV4-3, the J gene TRBJ2-3; TRBD2 is a possible D gene (6 bases). The V gene's germline CDR1 is LGHNA and CDR2 YSLEER. This CDR3 comprises 14 residues. V lost 4 bases and J 4 bases, leaving 12 bases between the germline ends. The DNA for the CDR3 is TGCGCCAGCAGCCTTGGGTGGGGGGCAGATACGCAGTATTTT. Translating it yields CASSLGWGADTQYF.

J is TRBJ2-5 and V is TRBV29-1; D might be TRBD1 (6 bases). The length of the CDR3 is 12 residues. Trimming took 7 bases from V and 5 from J, leaving 14 bases between them. Germline assignment: CDR1 SQVTM and CDR2 ANQGSEA. The DNA of the CDR3 is TGCAGCGGAGGATACAGGGAGGAGACCCAGTACTTC. It is translated as CSGGYREETQYF.

The chain is built from TRBV21-1 and TRBJ2-3; the table names TRBD1, a call not compared with the DNA. TRBV21-1 is termed a pseudogene. This CDR3 is built from 17 residues. CDR3 protein: CASSTLPGPGSTDTQYF. CDR3 nucleotides: TGTGCCAGCAGCACCTTACCGGGACCGGGGAGCACAGATACGCAGTATTTT.

The chain uses TRBV28 and TRBJ2-7, with 8 nucleotides matching TRBD2. The CDR3 sequence is 16 residues long. CDR1 and CDR2 from the germline V gene are MDHEN and SYDVKM. V was clipped by 5 bases and J by 1 base; unmatched bases: 10. The CDR3 DNA reads TGTGCCAGCAGTCCCCCCAGCGGGGGTTTTTCCTACGAGCAGTACTTC. Its translation: CASSPPSGGFSYEQYF. Based on the CDR3 plus reference TRBV28 and TRBJ2-7, the full variable domain is DVKVTQSSRYLVKRTGEKVFLECVQDMDHENMFWYRQDPGLGLRLIYFSYDVKMKEKGDIPEGYSVSREKKERFSLILESASTNQTSMYLCASSPPSGGFSYEQYFGPGTRLTVT.

This chain connects TRBV20-1 to TRBJ2-7; possibly TRBD1 for D (5 bases). Trimming stripped 1 base from V and 5 bases from J, with 12 bases between. This CDR3 region has 13 residues. CDR1 and CDR2 from the germline V gene are DFQATT and SNEGSKA (reference sequence). CDR3 bases: TGCAGTGCTAGAGGGGCAGGGTACAACGAGCAGTACTTC. Protein sequence: CSARGAGYNEQYF.

V gene TRBV20-1 combines with J gene TRBJ1-3; D perhaps matches TRBD1 (5 bases). V lost 0 bases and J 2 bases, leaving 11 bases between the germline ends. The CDR3 length is 15 residues. Germline V lookup: CDR1 DFQATT, CDR2 SNEGSKA (reference sequence). CDR3 sequence (DNA): TGCAGTGCTAGAGATCGGTTAGGGGCTGGAAACACCATATATTTT. Translation gives CSARDRLGAGNTIYF.

The table lists this clonotype with a few counts. The chain joins TRBV4-1 to TRBJ2-2; no reliable D call. The V gene's germline CDR1 is MGHRA and CDR2 YSYEKL. The length of the CDR3 is 15 residues. V was cut by 1 base and J by 7 bases, with 13 bases left in between. CDR3 DNA sequence: TGCGCCAGCAGCCAAGTCGAGTCTAGTGGCGGGGAGCTGTTTTTT. This sequence encodes CASSQVESSGGELFF.

This clonotype was picked up many times. This CDR3 reads CASSWTPRETQYF. CDR3 sequence (DNA): TGTGCCAGCAGCTGGACACCTCGGGAGACCCAGTACTTC. The rearrangement links TRBV7-2 to TRBJ2-5; possibly TRBD1 for D (5 bases). Per germline, CDR1 SGHTA and CDR2 FQGNSA. This CDR3 contains 13 residues. V gave up 4 bases and J gave up 5 bases, with 11 bases separating them.

The chain combines TRBV20-1 with TRBJ2-5; a weak D match, TRBD1 (5 bases). The CDR3 is 13 residues long. Germline V gene lookup returns CDR1 DFQATT and CDR2 SNEGSKA (reference sequence). The ends were cut back, 6 bases at V and 2 bases at J, with 13 bases in the middle. The CDR3 coding sequence is TGCAGTGCCCCCAGGGAACTACAAGAGACCCAGTACTTC. The encoded protein is CSAPRELQETQYF.

This clonotype has a handful of counts. The rearrangement joins TRBV28 to TRBJ2-1, with TRBD2 identical over 9 bases. In germline, CDR1 is MDHEN, CDR2 SYDVKM. The CDR3 has 15 amino acids. V was clipped by 5 bases and J by 7 bases; unmatched bases: 9. CDR3 bases: TGTGCCAGCAGTCTGATGGCGGGGGGGCAGAATGAGCAGTTCTTC. It is translated as CASSLMAGGQNEQFF.

V usage is TRBV7-3 and J usage is TRBJ2-1; 10 bases agree with TRBD2. Trimming removed 2 bases from V and 3 bases from J; junction bases left unmatched: 25. In germline, CDR1 is SGHTA, CDR2 FQGTGA. The CDR3 is made up of 23 amino acids. In DNA form, the CDR3 reads TGTGCCAGCAGCTTAGTGGGAGTCCAGCGGGGGGGCCTAATCATACTCGGCTACAATGAGCAGTTCTTC. This codes for CASSLVGVQRGGLIILGYNEQFF.

This clonotype occurred many times. The gene calls are TRBV4-3 and TRBJ2-1; D not resolved. Germline V gene lookup returns CDR1 LGHNA and CDR2 YSLEER. V was pared by 8 bases and J by 6 bases, with 8 bases between. This CDR3 contains 11 residues. CDR3 nucleotide sequence: TGCGCCAGCGGGGTTCCCAATGAGCAGTTCTTC. Amino acids: CASGVPNEQFF.

This clonotype was recorded a few times. The chain is built from TRBV7-2 and TRBJ2-7; 12 bases map to TRBD2. The trim removed 4 bases at V and 2 bases at J, leaving 6 bases unmatched. The CDR3 is 16 residues long. In germline, CDR1 is SGHTA, CDR2 FQGNSA. The CDR3 nucleotides read TGTGCCAGCAGCTCAGGACTAGCGGGGATTACCTACGAGCAGTACTTC. Amino acid sequence: CASSSGLAGITYEQYF.

The chain combines TRBV14 with TRBJ2-5; 7 nucleotides align to TRBD1. With the DNA end fitting TRBJ2-7 better, the J assignment may be wrong. The CDR3 loop spans 15 amino acids. Looked up from germline, CDR1 is SGHDN and CDR2 is FVKESK. CDR3 DNA: TGTGCCAGCAGCCAAGAGACAGGGTTGGTATACGAGCAGTACTTC. It yields the protein CASSQETGLVYEQYF.

This chain links TRBV9 with TRBJ1-2, with unresolved D. V lost 1 base and J lost 2, with 12 bases in between. CDR1 SGDLS and CDR2 YYNGEE come from the germline V gene. This CDR3 contains 15 residues. DNA of the CDR3: TGTGCCAGCAGCGTAAATCGGGGTGGAAACTATGGCTACACCTTC. Residues: CASSVNRGGNYGYTF.

The chain recombines TRBV29-1 with TRBJ2-1, with 9 bases that match TRBD1. The CDR3 has 14 residues. Germline values: CDR1 SQVTM, CDR2 ANQGSEA. The ends lost 4 bases at V and 5 bases at J; junction bases unmatched: 6. CDR3 protein: CSVVGQGMDNEQFF. The DNA of the CDR3 is TGCAGCGTTGTTGGACAGGGGATGGACAATGAGCAGTTCTTC.

The table lists this clonotype with a few counts. It may be a read error: a sequence one base away is much more abundant. J is TRBJ1-6 and V is TRBV5-1; 9 nucleotides match TRBD1. The CDR3 has 18 amino acids. J lost 9 bases, V lost 4 bases, and 17 bases had no gene match. Germline V gene data show CDR1 as SGHRS and CDR2 as YFSETQ. CDR3 sequence (DNA): TGCGCCAGCAGCAGGGGGGACAGGGAGGGGGTCAGCGGTTCACCCCTCCACTTT. Translated, it gives CASSRGDREGVSGSPLHF. Variable domain in full (rest from reference TRBV5-1 and TRBJ1-6): KAGVTQTPRYLIKTRGQQVTLSCSPISGHRSVSWYQQTPGQGLQFLFEYFSETQRNKGNFPGRFSGRQFSNSRSEMNVSTLELGDSALYLCASSRGDREGVSGSPLHFGNGTRLTVT.

The chain uses TRBV2 and TRBJ2-7; 10 positions agree with TRBD2. The J call may be in error: the DNA end matches TRBJ2-5 better. Germline V lookup: CDR1 SNHLY, CDR2 FYNNEI. The CDR3 consists of 14 residues. CDR3 protein: CASSESGGAETQYF. The CDR3 nucleotides read TGTGCCAGCAGTGAGAGCGGGGGGGCAGAGACCCAGTACTTC.